Below, one T cell receptor beta chain is given with its context. What it binds is not known. This sample is drawn from a study of early stage breast cancer tumors. Across the study: ER+/PR+/HER2- status applied to about 70% of the 16 invasive breast tumors. Study-level findings and limits: Most shared enriched TCRB sequences were commonly generated ones.

The V end lost 1 base, the J end lost 0 bases, and 7 bases lay between the germline ends. This CDR3 comprises 14 residues. Germline assignment: CDR1 LNHNV and CDR2 YYDKDF (reference sequence). Sequencing used immunoSEQ multiplex PCR; TCRdb keeps in-frame clones, though not all of them. Here the sample spans around 53,000 clones, under 95% being singletons. The sample was blood. The clonotype was recovered from a person between 70 and 80 years old with breast cancer. The rearrangement links TRBV15 to TRBJ2-7; D is uncertain. The CDR3 sequence is CATSRGRDSYEQYF. The CDR3 region has the DNA TGTGCCACCAGCAGAGGTCGCGACTCCTACGAGCAGTACTTC.